A selection of T cell receptor beta chains follows, all from one sample in a study of T-cell reconstitution after alpha-beta-depleted transplantation in children. TCRdb re-called the PCR reads with MiXCR, one entry per CDR3 protein. The sample lists over 85,000 distinct CDR3 sequences; around 7.8% were seen once. The sample here was PBMCs, taken before TCRalphabeta/CD19-depleted stem cell transplant. The receptors here all came from a boy aged 2-9 years with acute lymphoblastic leukemia, due to receive a stem cell transplant. The CDR3 runs from the conserved cysteine through the conserved F or W. D genes are given only for firm matches. Rows give clone size only sometimes, using once, few, many, or a class for an expanded clone.

DNA: TGTGCCAGCAGTTACTCTTACAGGGGGCAATTTAGCAATCAGCCCCAGCATTTT
CDR3: CASSYSYRGQFSNQPQHF
D: TRBD1
V: TRBV6-5
size: NA
J: TRBJ1-5

DNA: TGTGCCAGCAGCGCGCAGGTTCTGGGCACTGAAGCTTTCTTT
CDR3: CASSAQVLGTEAFF
D: NA
V: TRBV7-9
size: NA
J: TRBJ1-1

DNA: TGTGCCAGCAGCCGAGGATGGGGGGTCAAAAACATTCAGTACTTC
CDR3: CASSRGWGVKNIQYF
D: NA
V: TRBV13
size: many
J: TRBJ2-4

DNA: TGTGCCAGCAGCCACAGGTCCACTGAAGCTTTCTTT
CDR3: CASSHRSTEAFF
D: NA
V: TRBV7-9
size: many
J: TRBJ1-1

DNA: TGTGCCAGCAGCCACTCGGGACAGGGGAACACTGAAGCTTTCTTT
CDR3: CASSHSGQGNTEAFF
D: TRBD1
V: TRBV3-1
size: many
J: TRBJ1-1

DNA: TGCGCCAGCAGCTTGGATTACGCCTATGGCTACACCTTC
CDR3: CASSLDYAYGYTF
D: NA
V: TRBV5-1
size: many
J: TRBJ1-2

DNA: TGCAGTGCTAGAGATGGTCAGGGCAGGGCCTCCTACGAGCAGTACTTC
CDR3: CSARDGQGRASYEQYF
D: NA
V: TRBV20-1
size: many
J: TRBJ2-7

DNA: TGTGCCAGCAGTTTTATCGACAGTGTCAATCAGCCCCAGCATTTT
CDR3: CASSFIDSVNQPQHF
D: NA
V: TRBV28
size: many
J: TRBJ1-5

DNA: TGTGCCAGCAGTTTGGTGGGGGGGGCGGTGAGCTCCTACAATGAGCAGTTCTTC
CDR3: CASSLVGGAVSSYNEQFF
D: NA
V: TRBV27
size: many
J: TRBJ2-1

DNA: TGTGCCAGCAGCACGGGTAACCCGCCCTACGAGCAGTACTTC
CDR3: CASSTGNPPYEQYF
D: NA
V: TRBV27
size: few
J: TRBJ2-7

DNA: TGTGCCAGCAGCTTAATGGGACTAGCGGGGAGGGACGAGCAGTACTTC
CDR3: CASSLMGLAGRDEQYF
D: TRBD2
V: TRBV7-2
size: few
J: TRBJ2-7

DNA: TGCAGCGTTGAAGATTTGGTCACGGGGGGGAACACTGAAGCTTTCTTT
CDR3: CSVEDLVTGGNTEAFF
D: NA
V: TRBV29-1
size: many
J: TRBJ1-1